Listed below are T cell receptor beta chains from one sample, sequenced in a study of chronic HIV infection and antiretroviral therapy. TCRdb reprocessed the 5' RACE reads with MiXCR, giving one entry per CDR3 protein. The sample has fewer than 40,000 distinct CDR3 sequences; under 9.5% are singletons. Sequenced material: peripheral blood. The origin of the receptors is an adult who had HIV and had not received antiretroviral therapy, or was an uninfected healthy control (not recorded which). CDR3s include the opening cysteine and the closing phenylalanine or tryptophan. A D gene is named only where the DNA matches it firmly. Not every row has a clone size; where given, it reads once, few, many or a size class.

size	J	D	V	DNA	CDR3
many	TRBJ2-1	NA	TRBV4-2	TGTGCCAGCAGCCAAGAGGGAAGGGGCTACAATGAGCAGTTCTTC	CASSQEGRGYNEQFF
many	TRBJ1-1	TRBD1	TRBV2	TGTGCCAGCAGTGAGTGGGACAGGGCCGAGGGTGAAGCTTTCTTT	CASSEWDRAEGEAFF
NA	TRBJ2-3	NA	TRBV5-1	TGCGCCAGCACGTATGCGGATACGCAGTATTTT	CASTYADTQYF
NA	TRBJ2-1	NA	TRBV6-2/TRBV6-3	TGTGCCAGCAGTTATCAAAGATATGAGCAGTTCTTC	CASSYQRYEQFF
few	TRBJ1-1	TRBD1	TRBV7-9	TGTGCCAGCAGCGTAGGGGGCCAGGACCTGAACACTGAAGCTTTCTTT	CASSVGGQDLNTEAFF
many	TRBJ2-7	TRBD1	TRBV11-1	TGTGCCAGCAGCGACCGACAGGGTCGATCCTACGAGCAGTACTTC	CASSDRQGRSYEQYF
many	TRBJ2-2	NA	TRBV7-6	TGTGCCAGCAGCTCCGCCGTCGGGGGTAACACCGGGGAGCTGTTTTTT	CASSSAVGGNTGELFF
NA	TRBJ2-3	TRBD2	TRBV15	TGTGCCACCAGCAGAGGTCACGGGGGGGCACGTGGCCCAGATACGCAGTATTTT	CATSRGHGGARGPDTQYF
many	TRBJ2-1	TRBD1	TRBV11-2	TGTGCCAGCAGCTCCTACCCGGGACAGTCGAGAAATGAGCAGTTCTTC	CASSSYPGQSRNEQFF
few	TRBJ1-1	NA	TRBV5-1	TGCGCCAGCAGCGTGGATGGAAGCCACACTGAAGCTTTCTTT	CASSVDGSHTEAFF
many	TRBJ2-3	TRBD1	TRBV14	TGTGCCAGCAGCCAAGGGACAGGGTGGCCAGATACGCAGTATTTT	CASSQGTGWPDTQYF
NA	TRBJ2-7	TRBD1	TRBV5-6	TGTGCCAGCAGCCGGACAGGGAACGAGCAGTACTTC	CASSRTGNEQYF
many	TRBJ2-3	TRBD2	TRBV10-3	TGTGCCATCACCAATAGCGGGGGGGCAGATACGCAGTATTTT	CAITNSGGADTQYF
many	TRBJ2-6	NA	TRBV4-2	TGTGCCAGCAGCCAAGATCGGCTAGGCATGGGGGCCAACGTCCTGACTTTC	CASSQDRLGMGANVLTF
few	TRBJ2-1	TRBD2	TRBV29-1	TGCAGCGTTACCCGGACTAGCGGGGGATTCGATGAGCAGTTCTTC	CSVTRTSGGFDEQFF
many	TRBJ2-3	NA	TRBV24-1	TGTGCCACCAGTGCTCCGCCCCCAGATACGCAGTATTTT	CATSAPPPDTQYF
many	TRBJ2-3	TRBD1	TRBV10-3	TGTGCCATCAGTGGCCCGGGACAGGGGGCCACAGATACGCAGTATTTT	CAISGPGQGATDTQYF
medium-sized	TRBJ1-1	TRBD1	TRBV25-1	TGTGCCAGCAGCCAGGGGGGCACTGAAGCTTTCTTT	CASSQGGTEAFF
NA	TRBJ2-2	NA	TRBV4-1	TGCGCCAGCAGCCAACAGGAATTCACGAACACCGGGGAGCTGTTTTTT	CASSQQEFTNTGELFF
medium-sized	TRBJ2-7	NA	TRBV20-1	TGCAGTGCTAGGTGGGGCCCGTCGGGGGACGAGCAGTACTTC	CSARWGPSGDEQYF
medium-sized	TRBJ2-7	NA	TRBV4-1	TGCGCCAGCAGCTATTCGAGAGAAGGGGCCTACGAGCAGTACTTC	CASSYSREGAYEQYF
few	TRBJ2-7	NA	TRBV7-2	TGTGCCAGCAGCTTACGCCAGGGACCCAACGAGCAGTACTTC	CASSLRQGPNEQYF